The rows below give T cell receptor beta chains drawn from one sample of a study of cytomegalovirus exposure and HLA in healthy donors. Sequencing used immunoSEQ multiplex PCR; TCRdb keeps in-frame clones, though not all of them. The sample yields fewer than 250,000 clones, almost 80% seen once. The sample was PBMCs. These receptor sequences come from a male donor in good health and CMV-seronegative. Each CDR3 is given with its conserved first and last residue. A D gene is named only where the DNA matches it firmly. The listing skips clone size in some rows; elsewhere it reads once, few, many or a size class.

abundance: NA; v_gene: TRBV5-1; len: 16; d_gene: TRBD2; j_gene: TRBJ2-7; CDR3nt: TGCGCCAGCAGCCCCGCCGGGACTAGCAACTACTACGAGCAGTACTTC; CDR3aa: CASSPAGTSNYYEQYF
abundance: NA; v_gene: TRBV4-1; len: 16; d_gene: NA; j_gene: TRBJ1-2; CDR3nt: TGCGCCAGCAGCCAAGAAGGGGGGGGACCTAACTATGGCTACACCTTC; CDR3aa: CASSQEGGGPNYGYTF
abundance: NA; v_gene: TRBV19; len: 16; d_gene: NA; j_gene: TRBJ2-7; CDR3nt: TGTGCCAGTAGTATAGGGACCGCCGGAGGATCCTACGAGCAGTACTTC; CDR3aa: CASSIGTAGGSYEQYF
abundance: NA; v_gene: TRBV7-2; len: 17; d_gene: TRBD1; j_gene: TRBJ2-4; CDR3nt: TGTGCCAGCAGCTTCCCCAGGACAGGGGTAGCCAAAAACATTCAGTACTTC; CDR3aa: CASSFPRTGVAKNIQYF
abundance: NA; v_gene: TRBV7-2; len: 14; d_gene: TRBD1; j_gene: TRBJ1-2; CDR3nt: TGTGCCAGCAGCTTAGACAGGGGTTGGTATGGCTACACCTTC; CDR3aa: CASSLDRGWYGYTF
abundance: NA; v_gene: TRBV13; len: 17; d_gene: TRBD2; j_gene: TRBJ2-5; CDR3nt: TGTGCCAGCAGCTTTAATCGCGGAGCGGGGGTAGCGGAGACCCAGTACTTC; CDR3aa: CASSFNRGAGVAETQYF
abundance: few; v_gene: TRBV6-1; len: 15; d_gene: TRBD1; j_gene: TRBJ1-2; CDR3nt: TGTGCCAGCAGGGAGGGGGCCAGAGGGTACTATGGCTACACCTTC; CDR3aa: CASREGARGYYGYTF
abundance: NA; v_gene: TRBV5-5; len: 13; d_gene: TRBD1; j_gene: TRBJ1-5; CDR3nt: TGTGCCAGCAGCGGGGACAGTTATCAGCCCCAGCATTTT; CDR3aa: CASSGDSYQPQHF
abundance: NA; v_gene: TRBV27; len: 12; d_gene: NA; j_gene: TRBJ1-2; CDR3nt: TGTGCCAGCAGTTTCCCGGGACTCCCGTACACCTTC; CDR3aa: CASSFPGLPYTF
abundance: NA; v_gene: TRBV30; len: 17; d_gene: TRBD2; j_gene: TRBJ2-7; CDR3nt: TGTGCCTGGAGTGTACCGATGGCTAGCGGGAGAGGGAGGGAGCAGTACTTC; CDR3aa: CAWSVPMASGRGREQYF
abundance: NA; v_gene: TRBV6-6; len: 16; d_gene: TRBD1; j_gene: TRBJ1-4; CDR3nt: TGTGCCAGCAGTTACTCGCAGGGGGCGACTAATGAAAAACTGTTTTTT; CDR3aa: CASSYSQGATNEKLFF
abundance: NA; v_gene: TRBV29-1; len: 12; d_gene: NA; j_gene: TRBJ1-4; CDR3nt: TGCAGCGTTGATGGTGGGGGGGAAAAACTGTTTTTT; CDR3aa: CSVDGGGEKLFF
abundance: NA; v_gene: TRBV7-8; len: 14; d_gene: TRBD1; j_gene: TRBJ1-1; CDR3nt: TGTGCCAGCAGGAGGGGGCGGATGGACACTGAAGCTTTCTTT; CDR3aa: CASRRGRMDTEAFF
abundance: NA; v_gene: TRBV7-9; len: 16; d_gene: TRBD1; j_gene: TRBJ1-2; CDR3nt: TGTGCCAGCAGCTTAGCGGGGACAGGGCTGAACTATGGCTACACCTTC; CDR3aa: CASSLAGTGLNYGYTF
abundance: NA; v_gene: TRBV19; len: 12; d_gene: NA; j_gene: TRBJ1-1; CDR3nt: TGTGCCAGTCATGCAGGGAACACTGAAGCTTTCTTT; CDR3aa: CASHAGNTEAFF
abundance: NA; v_gene: TRBV19; len: 16; d_gene: TRBD1; j_gene: TRBJ2-3; CDR3nt: TGTGCCAGTAGTATTGATGGACAGGTCAGCACAGATACGCAGTATTTT; CDR3aa: CASSIDGQVSTDTQYF
abundance: NA; v_gene: TRBV5-5; len: 18; d_gene: NA; j_gene: TRBJ1-2; CDR3nt: TGTGCCAGCAGCCCCCGGCGGGAAGACAGATATGTAATCTATGGCTACACCTTC; CDR3aa: CASSPRREDRYVIYGYTF
abundance: NA; v_gene: TRBV6-5; len: 13; d_gene: NA; j_gene: TRBJ1-5; CDR3nt: TGTGCCAGCAGTTACTTCCCGGATCAGCCCCAGCATTTT; CDR3aa: CASSYFPDQPQHF
abundance: NA; v_gene: TRBV5-1; len: 15; d_gene: TRBD1; j_gene: TRBJ1-1; CDR3nt: TGCGCCAGCAGCTTGGAGGGCAGGGGGGTGACTGAAGCTTTCTTT; CDR3aa: CASSLEGRGVTEAFF
abundance: NA; v_gene: TRBV7-2; len: 13; d_gene: NA; j_gene: TRBJ1-2; CDR3nt: TGTGCCAGCAGCTTGTCCGCTAGCTATGGCTACACCTTC; CDR3aa: CASSLSASYGYTF
abundance: NA; v_gene: TRBV7-3; len: 13; d_gene: NA; j_gene: TRBJ2-2; CDR3nt: TGTGCCAGCAGCTCCAGGACAGCCGGGGAGCTGTTTTTT; CDR3aa: CASSSRTAGELFF
abundance: once; v_gene: TRBV6-1; len: 14; d_gene: TRBD2; j_gene: TRBJ2-7; CDR3nt: TGTGCCAGCAGTAACCGGGAGGGATTCTACGAGCAGTACTTC; CDR3aa: CASSNREGFYEQYF
abundance: NA; v_gene: TRBV6-5; len: 16; d_gene: NA; j_gene: TRBJ2-5; CDR3nt: TGTGCCAGCAGTTACTCGAGTCTCAGGGGGGAAGAGACCCAGTACTTC; CDR3aa: CASSYSSLRGEETQYF
abundance: NA; v_gene: TRBV6-6; len: 14; d_gene: NA; j_gene: TRBJ1-5; CDR3nt: TGTGCCAGCACCAGACAGGAGACGAATCAGCTCCAGCATTTT; CDR3aa: CASTRQETNQLQHF
abundance: NA; v_gene: TRBV7-8; len: 14; d_gene: TRBD1; j_gene: TRBJ1-2; CDR3nt: TGTGCCAGCAGCTTAGGGGACAGGGTCTATGGCTACACCTTC; CDR3aa: CASSLGDRVYGYTF
abundance: few; v_gene: TRBV5-1; len: 14; d_gene: NA; j_gene: TRBJ1-4; CDR3nt: TGCGCCAGCAGCTTTACAGGATTATTCGAAAAACTGTTTTTT; CDR3aa: CASSFTGLFEKLFF
abundance: NA; v_gene: TRBV13; len: 17; d_gene: TRBD1; j_gene: TRBJ1-1; CDR3nt: TGTGCCAGCAGCCTCCGACAGGGGGCAACGGGTATCACTGAAGCTTTCTTT; CDR3aa: CASSLRQGATGITEAFF
abundance: few; v_gene: TRBV7-8; len: 14; d_gene: TRBD1; j_gene: TRBJ1-2; CDR3nt: TGTGCCAGCAGCATAACCCGGGACAGCTATGGCTACACCTTC; CDR3aa: CASSITRDSYGYTF
abundance: NA; v_gene: TRBV7-3; len: 16; d_gene: NA; j_gene: TRBJ2-1; CDR3nt: TGTGCCAGCAGCCCCCAAGCTCGCGGGGGCGGGAATGAGCAGTTCTTC; CDR3aa: CASSPQARGGGNEQFF
abundance: medium-sized; v_gene: TRBV4-3; len: 16; d_gene: NA; j_gene: TRBJ2-6; CDR3nt: TGCGCCAGCAGCCAAGATGTGGGGAGCGGGGCCAACGTCCTGACTTTC; CDR3aa: CASSQDVGSGANVLTF
abundance: NA; v_gene: TRBV5-1; len: 14; d_gene: NA; j_gene: TRBJ2-7; CDR3nt: TGCGCCAGCAGCGCCCTACAGAGCTCCTACGAGCAGTACTTC; CDR3aa: CASSALQSSYEQYF
abundance: NA; v_gene: TRBV7-9; len: 16; d_gene: TRBD2; j_gene: TRBJ2-7; CDR3nt: TGTGCCAGCAGCTTAGCCGAGCGGGAGAGGCCCTACGAGCAGTACTTC; CDR3aa: CASSLAERERPYEQYF
abundance: NA; v_gene: TRBV5-4; len: 15; d_gene: TRBD2; j_gene: TRBJ2-7; CDR3nt: TGTGCCAGCAGCTTGAGGGAGGGGAGCTCCTACGAGCAGTACTTC; CDR3aa: CASSLREGSSYEQYF
abundance: few; v_gene: TRBV30; len: 12; d_gene: NA; j_gene: TRBJ1-1; CDR3nt: TGTGCCTGGAGTGCAGGGAACACTGAAGCTTTCTTT; CDR3aa: CAWSAGNTEAFF
abundance: NA; v_gene: TRBV5-1; len: 15; d_gene: NA; j_gene: TRBJ1-5; CDR3nt: TGCGCCAGCAGCTCGGGAGACATGGCCGGCCAGCCCCAGCATTTT; CDR3aa: CASSSGDMAGQPQHF
abundance: NA; v_gene: TRBV5-1; len: 14; d_gene: NA; j_gene: TRBJ1-4; CDR3nt: TGCGCCAGCAGCTTGTCTTTTTCGGGTGAAAAACTGTTTTTT; CDR3aa: CASSLSFSGEKLFF
abundance: NA; v_gene: TRBV29-1; len: 14; d_gene: TRBD2; j_gene: TRBJ2-2; CDR3nt: TGCAGCGTGACTAGCGGGGTGAACACCGGGGAGCTGTTTTTT; CDR3aa: CSVTSGVNTGELFF
abundance: NA; v_gene: TRBV19; len: 15; d_gene: TRBD2; j_gene: TRBJ2-1; CDR3nt: TGTGCCAGTAGTATTGGTAGCGGGAGTTCGCATGAGCAGTTCTTC; CDR3aa: CASSIGSGSSHEQFF
abundance: NA; v_gene: TRBV20-1; len: 11; d_gene: NA; j_gene: TRBJ2-7; CDR3nt: TGCAGTGCCGGGACTCGCTACGAGCAGTACTTC; CDR3aa: CSAGTRYEQYF
abundance: NA; v_gene: TRBV7-9; len: 16; d_gene: TRBD2; j_gene: TRBJ2-5; CDR3nt: TGTGCCAGCAGCATTGGGCGCAGGCGGGGGGGGGAGACCCAGTACTTC; CDR3aa: CASSIGRRRGGETQYF
abundance: NA; v_gene: TRBV7-8; len: 14; d_gene: NA; j_gene: TRBJ2-1; CDR3nt: TGTGCCAGCAGTTTCCACGGCTCCTACAATGAGCAGTTCTTC; CDR3aa: CASSFHGSYNEQFF
abundance: NA; v_gene: TRBV12-5; len: 14; d_gene: NA; j_gene: TRBJ1-1; CDR3nt: TGTGCTAGTGGCCCCGGACAGTTGAACACTGAAGCTTTCTTT; CDR3aa: CASGPGQLNTEAFF
abundance: NA; v_gene: TRBV5-1; len: 15; d_gene: NA; j_gene: TRBJ2-7; CDR3nt: TGCGCCAGCAGCTTGGGAGGAGTAGGTTCCTACGAGCAGTACTTC; CDR3aa: CASSLGGVGSYEQYF
abundance: few; v_gene: TRBV15; len: 14; d_gene: TRBD2; j_gene: TRBJ2-7; CDR3nt: TGTGCCACGAGGTCTAGCGGGAATTCCTACGAGCAGTACTTC; CDR3aa: CATRSSGNSYEQYF